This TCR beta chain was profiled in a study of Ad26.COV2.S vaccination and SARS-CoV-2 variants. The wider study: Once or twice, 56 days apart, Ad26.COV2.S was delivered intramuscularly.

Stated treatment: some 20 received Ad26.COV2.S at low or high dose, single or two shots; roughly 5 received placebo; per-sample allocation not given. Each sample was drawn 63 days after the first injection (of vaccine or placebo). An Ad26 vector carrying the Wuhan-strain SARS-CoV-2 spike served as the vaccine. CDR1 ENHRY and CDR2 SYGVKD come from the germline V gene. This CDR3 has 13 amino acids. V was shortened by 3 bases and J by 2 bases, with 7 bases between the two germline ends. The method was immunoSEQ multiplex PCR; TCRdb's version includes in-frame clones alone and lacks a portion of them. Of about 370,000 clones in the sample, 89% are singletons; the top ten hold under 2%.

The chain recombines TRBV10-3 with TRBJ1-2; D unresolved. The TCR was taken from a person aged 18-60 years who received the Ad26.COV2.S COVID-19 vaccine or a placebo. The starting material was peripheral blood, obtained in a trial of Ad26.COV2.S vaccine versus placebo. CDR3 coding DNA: TGTGCCATCAGTGAAACAAGCAACTATGGCTACACCTTC. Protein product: CAISETSNYGYTF.